A selection of T cell receptor beta chains follows, all from one sample in a study of CD8 T cells in Susac syndrome. TCRdb re-derived calls from the immunoSEQ multiplex PCR reads in MiXCR, one entry per CDR3 protein. Among roughly 400,000 distinct CDR3 sequences listed, roughly 85% were seen once. The specimen was CD8+ T cells from PBMCs. The receptors originated from a human donor with multiple sclerosis. Both conserved end residues are part of each CDR3. The order of the fields is J gene, clone size, D gene, V gene, CDR3 protein, CDR3 DNA. A D gene is named only where the DNA matches it firmly. Expanded clones get a size class; other rows say once, few or many, or leave the size out.

>TRBJ2-7|.|TRBD2|TRBV29-1
CSVAGTSGGLSYEQYF
TGCAGCGTAGCCGGGACTAGCGGGGGTCTCTCCTACGAGCAGTACTTC
>TRBJ1-1|.|.|TRBV6-5
CASSYSAPPEAFF
TGTGCCAGCAGTTACTCAGCGCCCCCTGAAGCTTTCTTT
>TRBJ2-7|.|.|TRBV7-3
CASSEGSGEQYF
TGTGCCAGCAGCGAAGGGAGCGGTGAGCAGTACTTC
>TRBJ1-6|.|TRBD1|TRBV4-1
CASSQEGQGSFSPLHF
TGCGCCAGCAGCCAAGAGGGACAGGGGAGTTTTTCACCCCTCCACTTT
>TRBJ2-2|few|TRBD2|TRBV27
CASSPSGGDTGELFF
TGTGCCAGCAGTCCCTCGGGAGGCGACACCGGGGAGCTGTTTTTT
>TRBJ1-1|.|TRBD1|TRBV5-4
CASSFFDRGWAEAFF
TGTGCCAGCAGCTTTTTTGACAGGGGTTGGGCTGAAGCTTTCTTT
>TRBJ1-5|.|.|TRBV6-2/TRBV6-3
CASKLAGEGQPQHF
TGTGCCAGCAAATTGGCAGGGGAGGGTCAGCCCCAGCATTTT
>TRBJ2-7|.|TRBD1|TRBV6-6
CASSPRAGQDGEQYF
TGTGCCAGCAGCCCGAGAGCCGGACAGGACGGCGAGCAGTACTTC
>TRBJ1-2|.|.|TRBV4-2
CASNLNQWTAGGTF
TGTGCCAGCAACCTCAACCAGTGGACAGCTGGGGGCACCTTC
>TRBJ2-1|few|TRBD2|TRBV29-1
CSVDILAYEQFF
TGCAGCGTAGACATACTAGCGTATGAGCAGTTCTTC
>TRBJ1-4|.|TRBD1|TRBV4-1
CASSPSAGQEIGEKLFF
TGCGCCAGCAGCCCCTCAGCCGGACAGGAAATAGGGGAAAAACTGTTTTTT
>TRBJ2-7|.|.|TRBV2
CASNGGPEQYF
TGTGCCAGCAATGGTGGGCCCGAGCAGTACTTC
>TRBJ1-2|.|.|TRBV27
CASSLRQPTNYGYTF
TGTGCCAGCAGTTTACGACAGCCTACTAACTATGGCTACACCTTC
>TRBJ2-5|.|.|TRBV10-3
CAISEGDIGETQYF
TGTGCCATCAGTGAAGGTGACATTGGCGAGACCCAGTACTTC
>TRBJ2-2|once|.|TRBV6-5
CASETATGELFF
TGTGCCAGCGAGACAGCAACCGGGGAGCTGTTTTTT
>TRBJ2-1|.|.|TRBV5-1
CASSLPSNNEQFF
TGCGCCAGCAGCTTGCCTAGCAACAATGAGCAGTTCTTC
>TRBJ2-2|.|.|TRBV24-1
CATSDRHEPGELFF
TGTGCCACCAGTGACCGCCATGAACCCGGGGAGCTGTTTTTT
>TRBJ2-6|.|.|TRBV29-1
CSVVGGLGSGANVLTF
TGCAGCGTTGTAGGGGGACTGGGCTCTGGGGCCAACGTCCTGACTTTC
>TRBJ2-1|once|TRBD2|TRBV27
CASSKGLAGGPGEQFF
TGTGCCAGCAGTAAGGGACTAGCGGGGGGGCCGGGTGAGCAGTTCTTC
>TRBJ2-7|.|.|TRBV6-5
CASSVGAHYEQYF
TGTGCCAGCAGTGTAGGGGCCCACTACGAGCAGTACTTC
>TRBJ2-7|.|.|TRBV27
CASSLLVQGGPYEQYF
TGTGCCAGCAGTTTATTAGTACAGGGAGGACCCTACGAGCAGTACTTC
>TRBJ2-2|few|.|TRBV6-5
CASSYSRGETGELFF
TGTGCCAGCAGTTACTCGAGGGGGGAAACCGGGGAGCTGTTTTTT
>TRBJ2-7|.|TRBD2|TRBV29-1
CSVSGGNSYEQYF
TGCAGCGTCTCGGGGGGAAACTCCTACGAGCAGTACTTC
>TRBJ2-7|.|.|TRBV21-1
CASSKAQGTRITYEQYF
TGTGCCAGCAGCAAAGCGCAGGGGACTAGGATTACCTACGAGCAGTACTTC
>TRBJ2-7|.|TRBD2|TRBV10-3
CAISASGGTYEQYF
TGTGCCATCAGTGCTAGCGGGGGCACCTACGAGCAGTACTTC
>TRBJ2-1|.|.|TRBV27
CASSLSWELPYNEQFF
TGTGCCAGCAGTTTATCGTGGGAGTTACCATACAATGAGCAGTTCTTC
>TRBJ2-1|.|.|TRBV27
CATSAYAGFQNEQFF
TGTGCCACCTCCGCTTACGCGGGATTCCAAAATGAGCAGTTCTTC
>TRBJ2-6|.|.|TRBV6-1
CASSELPGANVLTF
TGTGCCAGCAGTGAATTGCCTGGGGCCAACGTCCTGACTTTC
>TRBJ2-1|.|.|TRBV27
CASSLSGGGVYNEQFF
TGTGCCAGCAGTTTATCGGGGGGTGGGGTTTACAATGAGCAGTTCTTC
>TRBJ2-7|.|TRBD2|TRBV9
CASSPNREEAYEQYF
TGTGCCAGCAGCCCGAACCGGGAGGAAGCCTACGAGCAGTACTTC
>TRBJ2-7|.|TRBD2|TRBV12-3/TRBV12-4
CASSSRLGFSSGRAYEQYF
TGTGCCAGCAGCTCTCGGCTTGGGTTTTCGAGCGGGAGGGCCTACGAGCAGTACTTC
>TRBJ2-7|.|.|TRBV20-1
CSARGRGARMDEQYF
TGCAGTGCTAGGGGACGAGGGGCGCGGATGGACGAGCAGTACTTC
>TRBJ2-2|.|.|TRBV12-3/TRBV12-4
CASSSAGAPGELFF
TGTGCCAGCAGTTCCGCCGGGGCCCCCGGGGAGCTGTTTTTT
>TRBJ2-7|.|.|TRBV5-6
CASSLDYLGSYEQYF
TGTGCCAGCAGCTTGGATTATCTCGGTTCCTACGAGCAGTACTTC
>TRBJ2-1|.|.|TRBV19
CASSHIAGSQGEQFF
TGTGCCAGTAGTCACATCGCCGGGTCCCAAGGGGAGCAGTTCTTC
>TRBJ2-2|.|TRBD2|TRBV30
CAWSYLAGSGELFF
TGTGCCTGGAGCTACCTAGCGGGATCCGGGGAGCTGTTTTTT
>TRBJ1-2|.|TRBD1|TRBV27
CASSNIGTGSVYGYTF
TGTGCCAGCAGTAATATTGGGACAGGGTCGGTCTATGGCTACACCTTC
>TRBJ1-1|few|.|TRBV29-1
CSVETNTEAFF
TGCAGCGTTGAGACGAACACTGAAGCTTTCTTT
>TRBJ2-5|.|.|TRBV3-1
CASSQRETQYF
TGTGCCAGCAGCCAGAGAGAGACCCAGTACTTC
>TRBJ1-2|.|.|TRBV7-9
CASSPTGLGYGYTF
TGTGCCAGCAGCCCCACGGGTCTGGGCTATGGCTACACCTTC
>TRBJ2-5|.|TRBD2|TRBV4-1
CASSRRLSGRVVQYF
TGCGCCAGCAGCCGAAGACTAAGCGGGAGGGTCGTCCAGTACTTC
>TRBJ2-1|.|.|TRBV13
CASSLTRTAYNEQFF
TGTGCCAGCAGCTTAACACGGACGGCGTACAATGAGCAGTTCTTC
>TRBJ1-1|once|.|TRBV7-9
CASSFWGLGVMNTEAFF
TGTGCCAGCAGCTTTTGGGGCCTAGGGGTGATGAACACTGAAGCTTTCTTT
>TRBJ2-1|.|TRBD2|TRBV5-6
CASSVRLAGPYNEQLF
TGTGCCAGCAGCGTAAGACTAGCGGGACCCTACAATGAGCAGCTCTTC
>TRBJ1-5|.|TRBD1|TRBV4-2
CASSQAGTGGNQPQHF
TGTGCCAGCAGCCAGGCCGGGACAGGGGGCAATCAGCCCCAGCATTTT
>TRBJ1-2|.|.|TRBV20-1
CSAPDRGYGYTF
TGCAGTGCCCCGGACAGAGGGTATGGCTACACCTTC
>TRBJ2-3|.|.|TRBV4-1
CASSQGPASTDTQYF
TGCGCCAGCAGCCAAGGACCCGCTAGCACAGATACGCAGTATTTT
>TRBJ1-1|.|TRBD1|TRBV6-1
CASTPGGGAEAFF
TGTGCCAGCACCCCAGGGGGAGGCGCTGAAGCTTTCTTT
>TRBJ2-3|.|.|TRBV4-1
CASSQRHTDTQYF
TGCGCCAGCAGCCAAAGACACACAGATACGCAGTATTTT